This TCR beta chain stems from a study of CD4 T cells in relation to SARS-CoV-2 and coronaviruses. At the level of the study: The HLA restriction of the shared crossreactive spike epitopes was mapped.

The CDR3 has 16 residues. Germline V gene lookup returns CDR1 SGHTA and CDR2 FQGNSA. V was clipped by 5 bases and J by 9 bases, with 25 bases between them. As regards this clone: The antigen is undetermined.

Findings and caveats of the study: Compared with monoreactive clones, crossreactive clones showed significantly weaker SARS-CoV-2 expansion. About 64% of donors had memory CD4+ clonotypes crossrecognizing SARS-CoV-2 and common cold coronavirus spike.

The assay was immunoSEQ multiplex PCR, and TCRdb's table has in-frame clones only and misses some. The repertoire holds tens of thousands of clones, with roughly 90% as singletons. The sequence derives from an adult with COVID-19. This chain links TRBV7-2 with TRBJ2-5; D is possibly TRBD2 (8 bases). The specimen sequenced was memory CD4+ T cells from PBMCs. This chain's CDR3 is CASSVRGAGGRTAQYF. CDR3 bases: TGTGCCAGCAGCGTCAGGGGGGCGGGGGGCCGCACGGCCCAGTACTTC.